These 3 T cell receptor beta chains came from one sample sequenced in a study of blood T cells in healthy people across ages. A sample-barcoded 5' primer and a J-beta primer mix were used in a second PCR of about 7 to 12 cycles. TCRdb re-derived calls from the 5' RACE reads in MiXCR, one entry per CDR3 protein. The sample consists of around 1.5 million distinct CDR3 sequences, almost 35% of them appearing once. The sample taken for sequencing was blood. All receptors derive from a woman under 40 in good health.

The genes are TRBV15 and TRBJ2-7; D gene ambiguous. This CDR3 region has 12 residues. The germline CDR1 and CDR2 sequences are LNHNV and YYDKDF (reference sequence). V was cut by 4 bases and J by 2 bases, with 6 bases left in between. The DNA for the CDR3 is TGTGCCACCAGCAAGGGAACCTACGAGCAGTACTTC. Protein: CATSKGTYEQYF.

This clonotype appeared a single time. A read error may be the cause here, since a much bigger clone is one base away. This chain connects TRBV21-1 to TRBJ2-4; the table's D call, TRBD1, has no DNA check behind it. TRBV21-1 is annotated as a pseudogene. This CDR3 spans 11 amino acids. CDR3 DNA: TGTGTCAGCCGGACAGGGAAACTCCAGTACTTC. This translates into CVSRTGKLQYF.

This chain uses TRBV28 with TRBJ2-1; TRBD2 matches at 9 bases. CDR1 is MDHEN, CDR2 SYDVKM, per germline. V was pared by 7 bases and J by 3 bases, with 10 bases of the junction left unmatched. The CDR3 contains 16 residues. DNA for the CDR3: TGTGCCAGCATCTCGAGGCCTAGCGGGGACTACAATGAGCAGTTCTTC. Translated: CASISRPSGDYNEQFF.